Listed below are T cell receptor beta chains from one sample, sequenced in a study of chemoradiotherapy in HPV16-positive cancers. Here immunoSEQ multiplex PCR was the method, and the copy in TCRdb shows in-frame clones only, minus some. The top ten clones hold around a sixth of a sample with about 22,000 clones, about nine tenths of them seen once. The sample here was blood, taken from a patient who underwent chemoradiotherapy. These receptors were taken from a human donor with HPV-associated anogenital cancer. The CDR3 runs from the conserved cysteine through the conserved F or W. The order of the fields is D gene, J gene, CDR3 length, clone size, V gene, CDR3 protein. The D gene is left open where the match is weak. Rows may omit the clone size; those that give it use once, few, many or a size class.

TRBD2	TRBJ2-1	18	NA	TRBV18	CASSPRGIAGGAYNEQFF
NA	TRBJ2-1	16	once	TRBV7-3	CASSLIGGTPRNEQFF
NA	TRBJ1-1	15	NA	TRBV5-5	CASSLGPGMNTEAFF
NA	TRBJ2-7	14	once	TRBV9	CASSAPRISYEQYF
TRBD1	TRBJ2-5	14	NA	TRBV9	CASSVVGTDETQYF
TRBD1	TRBJ1-1	13	NA	TRBV6-1	CASTVDRATEAFF
NA	TRBJ1-6	13	NA	TRBV2	CASRTDYNSPLHF
NA	TRBJ2-1	16	once	TRBV15	CATSRDSLFGANEQFF
NA	TRBJ2-7	12	NA	TRBV2	CASREQGYEQYF
NA	TRBJ2-7	13	NA	TRBV5-1	CASSRDMTYEQYF
NA	TRBJ2-5	16	NA	TRBV25-1	CASSDRAQGRGETQYF
NA	TRBJ2-2	13	NA	TRBV2	CASPIASTGELFF
NA	TRBJ1-1	14	NA	TRBV11-2	CASSPRRLDTEAFF
NA	TRBJ1-2	13	NA	TRBV11-2	CASSLVANYGYTF
TRBD1	TRBJ1-2	14	NA	TRBV5-6	CASSPGQGRRGYTF
TRBD2	TRBJ2-6	16	few	TRBV9	CASSAWGGSGANVLTF
NA	TRBJ2-3	12	NA	TRBV5-5	CASSPSTDTQYF
NA	TRBJ2-5	13	once	TRBV28	CASSVTSVETQYF
TRBD2	TRBJ2-3	17	NA	TRBV6-4	CASSPLGTSGRTDTQYF
NA	TRBJ2-5	13	NA	TRBV11-1	CASSFRGGETQYF